The clone carrying this T cell receptor (beta chain) was detected many times. What it recognizes is unknown. V gave up 4 bases and J gave up 2 bases, with 12 bases separating them. CDR1 and CDR2 (germline): MNHEY, SVGEGT. The CDR3 has 15 residues. These data originate in a study of breast tumors, draining lymph nodes, adjacent tissues. Axillary draining lymph nodes of breast cancer patients supplied the node samples. Notes on the study in general: Data only fit, rather than demonstrated, lymph node origin of most tumor T cells. Tumors had less TCR diversity than lymph nodes, more than nontumor tissue.

Each CDR3 protein is one row after TCRdb ran MiXCR on the multiplex PCR reads. Found here are fewer than 140,000 distinct CDR3 sequences, around 30% of them singletons; the top ten hold approximately 5%. The sequenced material came from axillary lymph node tissue. This clonotype originated in a female donor with breast cancer. Some clones in this sample may be carry-over from other donors' samples. The rearrangement links TRBV6-2 or TRBV6-3 to TRBJ1-5; D possibly corresponds to TRBD1 (6 bases). CDR3 DNA: TGTGCCAGCAGTTTAGGGGGGTCGGGCAATCAGCCCCAGCATTTT. This sequence encodes CASSLGGSGNQPQHF.